These T cell receptor beta chains were read from a single sample in a study of cytomegalovirus exposure and HLA in healthy donors. The method was immunoSEQ multiplex PCR; TCRdb's version includes in-frame clones alone and lacks a portion of them. The sample shows 200,000 to 250,000 clones, around 78% of them seen only once. Sequences were obtained from PBMCs. The receptors stem from a young woman in good health and CMV-seronegative. The CDR3 runs from the conserved cysteine through the conserved F or W. The D gene is left open where the match is weak. Clone size is stated in some rows and not others, as once, few, many or a class when expanded.

d_call	v_call	clone_size	j_call	cdr3_nt	cdr3_aa
.	TRBV9	.	TRBJ1-4	TGTGCCAGCAGTGGCTCCGGGGAAAAACTGTTTTTT	CASSGSGEKLFF
TRBD1	TRBV6-1	.	TRBJ1-5	TGTGCCAGCAAGGGACAGACGAATAGCAATCAGCCCCAGCATTTT	CASKGQTNSNQPQHF
TRBD1	TRBV6-1	.	TRBJ1-5	TGTGCCAGCGGGGGGACAGGGGCTATTTATCAGCCCCAGCATTTT	CASGGTGAIYQPQHF
TRBD2	TRBV5-1	.	TRBJ2-2	TGCGCCAGCAGCTTGGCGGGGGGGAACACCGGGGAGCTGTTTTTT	CASSLAGGNTGELFF
.	TRBV5-6	.	TRBJ2-3	TGTGCCAGCAGCCTGAGAGATACGCAGTATTTT	CASSLRDTQYF
.	TRBV5-4	.	TRBJ1-2	TGTGCCAGCACCCTTGGGTATTTATCTGGCTACACCTTC	CASTLGYLSGYTF
TRBD1	TRBV10-3	.	TRBJ1-1	TGTGCCATCAGTGAGTCGGCCAGGCGGACAGGAGGGTCTGAAGCTTTCTTT	CAISESARRTGGSEAFF
.	TRBV5-6	.	TRBJ2-4	TGTGCCAGCAACCTCCAGCCGGGTGGCATTCAGTACTTC	CASNLQPGGIQYF
TRBD2	TRBV25-1	.	TRBJ2-3	TGTGCCAGCAGTGCCGGGACTAGCGGGGGGACCCGAGATACGCAGTATTTT	CASSAGTSGGTRDTQYF
.	TRBV5-1	.	TRBJ1-1	TGCGCCAGCAGCTTTGGGGACGGCCCAAACACTGAAGCTTTCTTT	CASSFGDGPNTEAFF
.	TRBV6-5	.	TRBJ1-1	TGTGCCAGCAGCCCCCTTCCTTCAGGGTCGACTGAAGCTTTCTTT	CASSPLPSGSTEAFF
.	TRBV5-1	once	TRBJ1-1	TGCGCCAGCTCCTCAACGCTGAACACTGAAGCTTTCTTT	CASSSTLNTEAFF
.	TRBV28	.	TRBJ2-6	TGTGCCAGCAGTAAACCGGGACTGGGGTACTCTGGGGCCAACGTCCTGACTTTC	CASSKPGLGYSGANVLTF
.	TRBV5-1	once	TRBJ2-7	TGCGCCAGCAGTTCCGGGAACTCCTACGAGCAGTACTTC	CASSSGNSYEQYF
.	TRBV28	.	TRBJ2-7	TGTGCCAGCAGTTTGTGGCCCTACGAGCAGTACTTC	CASSLWPYEQYF
TRBD1	TRBV7-3	.	TRBJ2-2	TGTGCCAGCAGCTTGGGACAGGGCCGGGCCGGGGAGCTGTTTTTT	CASSLGQGRAGELFF
.	TRBV6-1	.	TRBJ2-1	TGTGCCAGCAGTGAGCCTAGCAATGAGCAGTTCTTC	CASSEPSNEQFF
TRBD2	TRBV6-5	.	TRBJ2-7	TGTGCCACCCCGGGCCGGGACTACGGCCCGTGGGAGCAGTACTTC	CATPGRDYGPWEQYF
TRBD2	TRBV5-1	.	TRBJ2-7	TGCGCCAGCAACAAACTAGCGGGTACCTACGAGCAGTACTTC	CASNKLAGTYEQYF
TRBD1	TRBV19	few	TRBJ1-2	TGTGCCAGTAGTACTGGACAGGGAGTCTATGGCTACACCTTC	CASSTGQGVYGYTF
TRBD1	TRBV9	few	TRBJ2-7	TGTGCCAGCAGCGTCACAGGGGCGGCCCCCTACGAGCAGTACTTC	CASSVTGAAPYEQYF
.	TRBV30	.	TRBJ1-6	TGTGCCTGGAGTCCCTATCAGGGGCGAACTAATTCACCCCTCCACTTT	CAWSPYQGRTNSPLHF
.	TRBV10-3	.	TRBJ1-2	TGTGCCATCAGTGTGGCCGGGACTGGCGAGAGGTATGGCTACACCTTC	CAISVAGTGERYGYTF
.	TRBV12-5	.	TRBJ1-2	TGTGCTAGTGGTTTGGCCCCCGCGGGTGGCTACACCTTC	CASGLAPAGGYTF
.	TRBV4-2	.	TRBJ1-3	TGTGCCAGCAGCCAAGAAGCGACGTACTCTGGAAACACCATATATTTT	CASSQEATYSGNTIYF
TRBD2	TRBV27	.	TRBJ2-1	TGTGCCAGCAGTTTAGTCTCGGCGGGAGGGGCCTACAATGAGCAGTTCTTC	CASSLVSAGGAYNEQFF
.	TRBV5-1	few	TRBJ1-5	TGCGCCAGCAGCTTGGCTGGAGATCAGCCCCAGCATTTT	CASSLAGDQPQHF
.	TRBV15	.	TRBJ1-1	TGTGCCACCGGACAGAACACTGAAGCTTTCTTT	CATGQNTEAFF
.	TRBV28	.	TRBJ2-7	TGTGCCAGCAGTTTACCTACTCGGAGCTCCTACGAGCAGTACTTC	CASSLPTRSSYEQYF
.	TRBV9	.	TRBJ1-3	TGTGCCAGCACCCTCCAGGCGGGCTCTGGAAACACCATATATTTT	CASTLQAGSGNTIYF
.	TRBV2	once	TRBJ1-4	TGTGCCAGCAGTTTGGGCAGGGCTGAAAAACTGTTTTTT	CASSLGRAEKLFF
.	TRBV28	once	TRBJ2-1	TGTGCCAGCAGTACCGTTAGCGGCCCAACCTACAATGAGCAGTTCTTC	CASSTVSGPTYNEQFF
.	TRBV7-3	.	TRBJ2-1	TGTGCCAGCAGCTTAACGTCTGTCGGTGAGCAGTTCTTC	CASSLTSVGEQFF
.	TRBV2	once	TRBJ1-5	TGTGCCAGCAGTGAAGCGGGCTTCCCAAATCAGCCCCAGCATTTT	CASSEAGFPNQPQHF
.	TRBV2	few	TRBJ1-2	TGTGCCAGCAGTGCGGCTTATGGCTACACCTTC	CASSAAYGYTF
.	TRBV9	once	TRBJ2-1	TGTGCCAGCAGCGCTAACAGGGCCAGAACTCGAAGCTCCTACAATGAGCAGTTCTTC	CASSANRARTRSSYNEQFF
TRBD2	TRBV15	.	TRBJ2-3	TGTGCCACCAGCCGGACTAGCCCCCTCGGCACAGATACGCAGTATTTT	CATSRTSPLGTDTQYF
.	TRBV30	.	TRBJ2-2	TGTGCCTGGAGTCTTTACACCGGGGAGCTGTTTTTT	CAWSLYTGELFF
.	TRBV18	.	TRBJ2-7	TGTGCCAGCTCACCGGGACTGAGCGAGCAGTACTTC	CASSPGLSEQYF
TRBD2	TRBV7-7	.	TRBJ2-3	TGTGCCAGCAGCTTAGCCCCAGCGGGAGGCACAGATACGCAGTATTTT	CASSLAPAGGTDTQYF
.	TRBV10-2	.	TRBJ2-7	TGCGCCAGCAGTGAGAGCGGAGGAATCTACGAGCAGTACTTC	CASSESGGIYEQYF
.	TRBV6-5	once	TRBJ1-2	TGTGCCAGCAGTTACTCTGGACTCTATGGCTACACCTTC	CASSYSGLYGYTF
TRBD1	TRBV5-1	.	TRBJ1-5	TGCGCCAGCAGCTTGGAGGGGGCCGTCGATCAGCCCCAGCATTTT	CASSLEGAVDQPQHF
.	TRBV28	.	TRBJ1-1	TGTGCCAGCAGTCTCGGGGACACCATGTACACTGAAGCTTTCTTT	CASSLGDTMYTEAFF
.	TRBV6-1	.	TRBJ1-1	TGTGCCAGCAGTGGACAGGTTTTGAACACTGAAGCTTTCTTT	CASSGQVLNTEAFF
.	TRBV28	.	TRBJ1-2	TGTGCCAGCAGTTTATCTCGAGGTGTGGGCTACACCTTC	CASSLSRGVGYTF
.	TRBV13	few	TRBJ2-7	TGTGCCAGCAGCTTAGAAGGGTCCTACGAGCAGTACTTC	CASSLEGSYEQYF
TRBD2	TRBV9	.	TRBJ2-1	TGTGCCAGCAGCGTAGAGGGAGGGGACAATGAGCAGTTCTTC	CASSVEGGDNEQFF
.	TRBV6-1	once	TRBJ1-5	TGTGCCAGCAGTGATACAGGGAACTATAATCAGCCCCAGCATTTT	CASSDTGNYNQPQHF
.	TRBV27	.	TRBJ1-4	TGTGCCAGCAGGTTAACCGGGAGATCTAATGAAAAACTGTTTTTT	CASRLTGRSNEKLFF
.	TRBV29-1	.	TRBJ1-2	TGCAGCGTCGGCGACAGACGCTCTAACTATGGCTACACCTTC	CSVGDRRSNYGYTF
TRBD1	TRBV6-1	once	TRBJ1-5	TGTGCCAGCTTAACAGGGGAAGTTCATCAGCCCCAGCATTTT	CASLTGEVHQPQHF
TRBD1	TRBV6-6	.	TRBJ2-3	TGTGCCAGCAGTTATTTGGGACAGGGGGCAGATACGCAGTATTTT	CASSYLGQGADTQYF
TRBD1	TRBV30	once	TRBJ2-7	TGTGCCTGGAGTGCCTGGACAGGGTTCTACGAGCAGTACTTC	CAWSAWTGFYEQYF
.	TRBV5-1	.	TRBJ1-1	TGCGCCAGCAGCTGGGCCAGTATGAACACTGAAGCTTTCTTT	CASSWASMNTEAFF